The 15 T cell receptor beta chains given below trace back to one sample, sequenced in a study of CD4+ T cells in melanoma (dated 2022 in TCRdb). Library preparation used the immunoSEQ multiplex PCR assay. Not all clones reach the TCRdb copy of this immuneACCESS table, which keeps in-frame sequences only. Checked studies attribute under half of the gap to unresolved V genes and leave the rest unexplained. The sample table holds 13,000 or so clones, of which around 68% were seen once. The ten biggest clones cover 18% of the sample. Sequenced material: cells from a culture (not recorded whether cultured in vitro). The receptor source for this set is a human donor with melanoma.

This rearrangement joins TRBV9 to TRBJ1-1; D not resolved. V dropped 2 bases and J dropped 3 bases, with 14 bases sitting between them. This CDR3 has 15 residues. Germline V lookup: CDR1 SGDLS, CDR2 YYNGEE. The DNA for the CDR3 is TGTGCCAGCAGCGTCCGGGGTGATGTTGACACTGAAGCTTTCTTT. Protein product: CASSVRGDVDTEAFF.

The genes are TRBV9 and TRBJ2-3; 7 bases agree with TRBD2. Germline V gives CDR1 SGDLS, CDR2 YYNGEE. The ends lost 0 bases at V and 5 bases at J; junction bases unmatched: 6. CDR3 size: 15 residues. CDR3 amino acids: CASSVAWGGIDTQYF. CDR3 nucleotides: TGTGCCAGCAGCGTAGCTTGGGGGGGGATAGATACGCAGTATTTT.

For the CDR3, the DNA is TGTGCCAGCAGTTACTCGGGCACTAACTATGGCTACACCTTC. This encodes CASSYSGTNYGYTF. The V gene is TRBV6-6, the J gene TRBJ1-2; D is ambiguous. This CDR3 has 14 amino acids. Looked up from germline, CDR1 is MNHNY and CDR2 is SVGAGI (reference sequence). Trimming took 0 bases from V and 0 from J, leaving 5 bases between them.

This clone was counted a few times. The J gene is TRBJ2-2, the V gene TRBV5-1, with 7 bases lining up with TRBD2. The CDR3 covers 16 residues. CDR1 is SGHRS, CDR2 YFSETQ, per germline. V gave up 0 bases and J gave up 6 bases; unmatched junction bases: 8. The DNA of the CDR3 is TGCGCCAGCAGCTTGGGACTAGCCCTCAGGGCCGGGGAGCTGTTTTTT. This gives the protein CASSLGLALRAGELFF. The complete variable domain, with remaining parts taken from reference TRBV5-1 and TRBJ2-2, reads KAGVTQTPRYLIKTRGQQVTLSCSPISGHRSVSWYQQTPGQGLQFLFEYFSETQRNKGNFPGRFSGRQFSNSRSEMNVSTLELGDSALYLCASSLGLALRAGELFFGEGSRLTVL.

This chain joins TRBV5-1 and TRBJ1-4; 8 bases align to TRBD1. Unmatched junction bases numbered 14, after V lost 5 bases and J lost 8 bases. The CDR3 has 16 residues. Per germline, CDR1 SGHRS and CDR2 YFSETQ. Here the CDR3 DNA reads TGCGCCAGCAGTTCCGGGACAGGTCTCCTCGAGGAAAAACTGTTTTTT. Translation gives CASSSGTGLLEEKLFF.

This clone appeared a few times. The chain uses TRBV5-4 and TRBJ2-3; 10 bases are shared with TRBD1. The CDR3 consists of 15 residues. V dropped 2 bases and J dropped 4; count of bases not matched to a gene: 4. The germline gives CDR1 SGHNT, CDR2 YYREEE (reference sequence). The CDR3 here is CASSFGTGVSDTQYF. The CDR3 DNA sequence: TGTGCCAGCAGCTTTGGGACAGGGGTCTCAGATACGCAGTATTTT.

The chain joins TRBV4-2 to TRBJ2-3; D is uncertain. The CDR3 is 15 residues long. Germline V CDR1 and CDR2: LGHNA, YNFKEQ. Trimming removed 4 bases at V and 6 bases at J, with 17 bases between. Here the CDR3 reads CASSREVATDDTQYF. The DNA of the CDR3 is TGTGCCAGCAGCCGCGAAGTAGCAACGGACGATACGCAGTATTTT.

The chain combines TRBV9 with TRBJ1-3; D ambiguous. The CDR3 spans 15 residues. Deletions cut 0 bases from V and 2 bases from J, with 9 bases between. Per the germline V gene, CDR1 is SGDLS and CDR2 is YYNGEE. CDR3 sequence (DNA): TGTGCCAGCAGCGTAGTAACGGTCCCTGGAAACACCATATATTTT. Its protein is CASSVVTVPGNTIYF.

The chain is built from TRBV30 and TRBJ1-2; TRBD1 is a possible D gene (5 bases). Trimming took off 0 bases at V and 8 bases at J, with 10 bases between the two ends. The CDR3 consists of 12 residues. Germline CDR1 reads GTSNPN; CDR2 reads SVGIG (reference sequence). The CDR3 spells CAWSVLRDGYTF. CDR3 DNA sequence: TGTGCCTGGAGTGTACTTAGGGACGGCTACACCTTC.

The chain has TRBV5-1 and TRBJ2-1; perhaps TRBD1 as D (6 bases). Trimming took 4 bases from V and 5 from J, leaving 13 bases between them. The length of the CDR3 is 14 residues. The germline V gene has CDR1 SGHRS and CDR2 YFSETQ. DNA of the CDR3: TGCGCCAGCAGCCTTGGGGGCCGGGACAATGAGCAGTTCTTC. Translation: CASSLGGRDNEQFF.

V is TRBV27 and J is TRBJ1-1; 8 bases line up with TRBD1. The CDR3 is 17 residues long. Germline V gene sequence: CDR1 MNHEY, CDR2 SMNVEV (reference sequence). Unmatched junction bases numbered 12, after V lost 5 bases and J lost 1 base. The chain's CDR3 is CASSPRTGRIANTEAFF. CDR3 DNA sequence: TGTGCCAGCAGTCCCAGGACAGGGCGGATCGCGAACACTGAAGCTTTCTTT.

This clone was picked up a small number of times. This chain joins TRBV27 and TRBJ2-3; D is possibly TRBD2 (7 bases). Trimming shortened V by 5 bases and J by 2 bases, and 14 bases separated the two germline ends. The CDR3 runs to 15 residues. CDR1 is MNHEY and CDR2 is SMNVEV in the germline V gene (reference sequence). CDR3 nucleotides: TGTGCCAGCAGTCCCGCGGGGGCCACCACAGATACGCAGTATTTT. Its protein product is CASSPAGATTDTQYF.

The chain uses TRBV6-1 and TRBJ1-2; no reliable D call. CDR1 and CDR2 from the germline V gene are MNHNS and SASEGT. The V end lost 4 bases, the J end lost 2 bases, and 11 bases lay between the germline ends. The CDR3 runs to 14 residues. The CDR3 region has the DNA TGTGCCAGCAGTGGTTTGGTGCGGAACTATGGCTACACCTTC. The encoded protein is CASSGLVRNYGYTF.

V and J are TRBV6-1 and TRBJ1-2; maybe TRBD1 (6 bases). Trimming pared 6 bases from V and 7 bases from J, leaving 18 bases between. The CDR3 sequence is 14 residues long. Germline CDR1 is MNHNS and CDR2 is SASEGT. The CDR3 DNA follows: TGTGCCAGCAGCGCCCCCCCGGGGGCTCCTGGCTACACCTTC. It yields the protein CASSAPPGAPGYTF.

The CDR3 loop reads CASSGSGANVLTF. CDR3 DNA sequence: TGCGCCAGCTCAGGCTCTGGGGCCAACGTCCTGACTTTC. This rearrangement joins TRBV10-2 to TRBJ2-6; no clear D. CDR1 WSHSY and CDR2 SAAADI come from the germline V gene. The ends were cut back, 8 bases at V and 0 bases at J, with 5 bases in the middle. The CDR3 covers 13 residues.